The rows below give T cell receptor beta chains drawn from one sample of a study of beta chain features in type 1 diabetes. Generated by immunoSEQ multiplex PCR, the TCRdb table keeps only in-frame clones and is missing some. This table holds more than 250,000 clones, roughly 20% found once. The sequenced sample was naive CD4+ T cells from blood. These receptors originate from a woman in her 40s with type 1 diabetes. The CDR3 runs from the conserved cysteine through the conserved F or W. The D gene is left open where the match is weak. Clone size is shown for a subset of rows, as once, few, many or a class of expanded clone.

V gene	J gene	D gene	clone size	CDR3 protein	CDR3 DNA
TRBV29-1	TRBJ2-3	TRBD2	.	CSVPRGLAGGTDTQYF	TGCAGCGTCCCGAGGGGACTAGCGGGGGGCACAGATACGCAGTATTTT
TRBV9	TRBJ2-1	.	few	CASSVDVSLGTQFF	TGTGCCAGCAGCGTAGACGTCTCGCTAGGAACCCAGTTCTTC
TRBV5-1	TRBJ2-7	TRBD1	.	CASREPRGLESEQYF	TGCGCCAGCAGGGAACCCAGGGGGCTGGAATCCGAGCAGTACTTC
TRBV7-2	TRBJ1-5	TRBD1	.	CASSSGGSQPQHF	TGTGCCAGCAGCTCAGGGGGATCTCAGCCCCAGCATTTT
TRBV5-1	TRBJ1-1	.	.	CASSLGEGAAEAFF	TGCGCCAGCAGCTTGGGGGAAGGGGCCGCTGAAGCTTTCTTT
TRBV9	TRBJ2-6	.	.	CASSVVGGRLSGANVLTF	TGTGCCAGCAGCGTAGTTGGTGGCCGCCTCTCTGGGGCCAACGTCCTGACTTTC
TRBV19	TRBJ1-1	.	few	CASSIGTSNTEAFF	TGTGCCAGTAGTATAGGGACATCGAACACTGAAGCTTTCTTT
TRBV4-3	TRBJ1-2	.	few	CASSQRNYGYTF	TGCGCCAGCAGCCAACGTAACTATGGCTACACCTTC
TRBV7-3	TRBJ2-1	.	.	CASSLRQYNEQFF	TGTGCCAGCAGTTTACGACAGTACAATGAGCAGTTCTTC
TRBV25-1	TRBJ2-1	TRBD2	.	CASSLLAGVSYNEQFF	TGTGCCAGCAGTCTACTAGCGGGGGTCTCCTACAATGAGCAGTTCTTC
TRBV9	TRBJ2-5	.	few	CASSGRAGETQYF	TGTGCCAGCAGCGGGAGGGCCGGAGAGACCCAGTACTTC
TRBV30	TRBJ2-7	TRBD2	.	CAWSIGASGSILSEQYF	TGTGCCTGGAGTATCGGGGCTAGCGGGAGTATTTTGAGCGAGCAGTACTTC
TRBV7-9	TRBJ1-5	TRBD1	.	CASSWTGEDQPQHF	TGTGCCAGCAGCTGGACAGGGGAGGACCAGCCCCAGCATTTT
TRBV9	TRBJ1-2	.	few	CASSVRWRRRTPWNYGYTF	TGTGCCAGCAGCGTAAGATGGCGCAGGCGAACTCCCTGGAACTATGGCTACACCTTC
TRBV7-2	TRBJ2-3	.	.	CASTKAALDTQYF	TGTGCCAGCACCAAAGCGGCCCTAGATACGCAGTATTTT
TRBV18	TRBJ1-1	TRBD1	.	CASSTTGDTEAFF	TGTGCCAGCTCAACAACAGGGGACACTGAAGCTTTCTTT
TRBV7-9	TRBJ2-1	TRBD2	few	CASSQGLAVYNEQFF	TGTGCCAGCAGCCAGGGACTAGCGGTCTACAATGAGCAGTTCTTC
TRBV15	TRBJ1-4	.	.	CATSRDPGGSNEKLFF	TGTGCCACCAGCAGAGACCCGGGAGGGAGTAATGAAAAACTGTTTTTT
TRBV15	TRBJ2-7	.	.	CATIQRSYEQYF	TGTGCCACCATCCAGCGGAGCTACGAGCAGTACTTC
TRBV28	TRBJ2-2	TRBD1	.	CAGGQGVTGELFF	TGTGCCGGGGGACAGGGCGTGACCGGGGAGCTGTTTTTT
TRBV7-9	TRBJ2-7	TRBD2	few	CASRVGLAGEPYEQYF	TGTGCCAGCAGAGTGGGACTAGCGGGAGAACCCTACGAGCAGTACTTC
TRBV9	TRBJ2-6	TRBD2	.	CASSGGEGSGANVLTF	TGTGCCAGCAGCGGAGGGGAGGGTTCTGGGGCCAACGTCCTGACTTTC
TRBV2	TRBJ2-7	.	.	CASSDVSISYEQYF	TGTGCCAGCAGTGACGTTAGCATCTCCTACGAGCAGTACTTC
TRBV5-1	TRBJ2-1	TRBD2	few	CASSPLAGDHNEQFF	TGCGCCAGCAGCCCACTAGCGGGAGACCACAATGAGCAGTTCTTC
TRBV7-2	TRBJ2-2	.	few	CASSLEVGSGGELFF	TGTGCCAGCAGCTTAGAGGTCGGGAGTGGCGGGGAGCTGTTTTTT
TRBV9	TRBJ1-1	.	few	CASSVASGTEAFF	TGTGCCAGCAGCGTAGCTTCGGGGACTGAAGCTTTCTTT
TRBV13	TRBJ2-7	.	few	CASSSPQAYEQYF	TGTGCCAGCAGCTCCCCACAGGCCTACGAGCAGTACTTC
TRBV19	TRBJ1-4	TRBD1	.	CASTLTDRGRNEKLFF	TGTGCCAGTACCCTAACGGACAGGGGGCGAAATGAAAAACTGTTTTTT
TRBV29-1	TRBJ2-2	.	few	CSVEVAGVGTGELFF	TGCAGCGTTGAAGTCGCAGGGGTTGGCACCGGGGAGCTGTTTTTT
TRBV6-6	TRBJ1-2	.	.	CASTNSEVYGYTF	TGTGCCAGCACCAACTCTGAGGTTTATGGCTACACCTTC
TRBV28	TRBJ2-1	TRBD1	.	CASSRPAGGLYNEQFF	TGTGCCAGCAGTCGGCCTGCAGGGGGTTTGTACAATGAGCAGTTCTTC
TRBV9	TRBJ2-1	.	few	CASSPHYNSYNEQFF	TGTGCCAGCAGCCCCCACTATAACTCCTACAATGAGCAGTTCTTC
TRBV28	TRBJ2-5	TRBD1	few	CASQTGGTETQYF	TGTGCCAGCCAGACAGGGGGCACAGAGACCCAGTACTTC
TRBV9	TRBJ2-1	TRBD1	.	CASSLRTGGTYNEQFF	TGTGCCAGCAGCTTAAGGACAGGGGGCACCTACAATGAGCAGTTCTTC